This TCR beta chain was retrieved from a study of regulatory T cells in long-lasting Graves disease. Study summary: The term persistent Graves' disease signified upward of 5 years on antithyroid drugs with positive TSH receptor antibodies.

Time point here: persistent/refractory GD, antithyroid drugs over 5 years with positive TRAb. RNA extracted from PBMCs served as the sequencing template. This CDR3 is 13 amino acids long. In germline, CDR1 is KGHDR, CDR2 SFDVKD. V gave up 9 bases and J gave up 1 base, with 11 bases separating them. Study observations and caveats: Compared with new cases, persistent Graves' patients showed reduced TCR diversity. Repertoires from persistent disease leaned toward TRBV28, TRBJ1-2 and TRBJ2-5.

Building the TCR beta libraries relied on iRepertoire HTBI primers, and CDR3 regions underwent Arm-PCR. TCRdb re-called the multiplex PCR reads with MiXCR, one entry per CDR3 protein. The sample has more than 350,000 distinct CDR3 sequences; approximately 22% are singletons. This clonotype was recorded a few times. Its antigen is not identified. The receptor was derived from a female donor with Graves disease. The chain joins TRBV24-1 to TRBJ1-1; the D is unclear. This material consisted of peripheral blood mononuclear cells (PBMCs), taken when the disease was refractory, from a patient treated with antithyroid drugs. CDR3 sequence reads: CATRAASNTEAFF. CDR3 sequence (DNA): TGTGCCACCCGAGCAGCTTCGAACACTGAAGCTTTCTTT.